This T cell receptor beta chain was found in a study of OX40 agonist ivuxolimab in advanced cancers. Assay: immunoSEQ multiplex PCR; the TCRdb copy retains only in-frame clones and omits some. The data hold roughly 80,000 clones, with over 75% observed a single time. Germline-derived CDR1 and CDR2 are KGHSH and LQKENI. The CDR3 runs 14 residues. V was cut by 6 bases and J by 8 bases, with 14 bases left in between. The sequence came from an adult with an advanced solid tumor such as melanoma, head and neck, liver or kidney cancer. The chain recombines TRBV18 with TRBJ1-6; no reliable D call. The sample here was CD4+ or CD8+ T cells sorted from blood, taken in a trial of the OX40 agonist ivuxolimab. CDR3 nucleotides: TGTGCCAGCTCGCCGAAGGGCATGGATTCACCCCTCCACTTT. Translation: CASSPKGMDSPLHF.